One and the same sample provided the 8 T cell receptor beta chains below, sequenced in a study of blood T cells in healthy people across ages. For the second PCR, which ran for about 7 to 11 cycles, a sample-barcoded 5' primer and a J-beta primer mix were used. TCRdb re-called the 5' RACE reads with MiXCR, one entry per CDR3 protein. The sample lists roughly 800,000 distinct CDR3 sequences, 40% to 65% occurring once. Sequenced input: blood. All receptors come from a man of 80 years or more in good health.

The rearrangement links TRBV20-1 to TRBJ2-1; D ambiguous. From germline, CDR1 is DFQATT and CDR2 SNEGSKA (reference sequence). This CDR3 contains 14 residues. With 3 bases removed from V and 13 bases from J, the gap between germline ends came to 22 bases. The CDR3 loop is CSASGQTLLETQFF. DNA for the CDR3: TGCAGTGCTAGCGGGCAGACACTCCTAGAGACCCAGTTCTTC.

This chain connects TRBV7-9 to TRBJ1-4, with D possibly matching TRBD1 (5 bases). The CDR3 runs to 15 residues. Germline V gene lookup returns CDR1 SEHNR and CDR2 FQNEAQ (reference sequence). Trimming took off 2 bases at V and 8 bases at J, with 15 bases between the two ends. The CDR3, as DNA: TGTGCCAGCAGCTTAAGGGGTACTCTTCCGGAAAAACTGTTTTTT. Translation: CASSLRGTLPEKLFF.

This clonotype was found once. V is TRBV25-1 and J is TRBJ2-5; 10 nucleotides agree with TRBD2. The trim removed 3 bases at V and 0 bases at J, leaving 10 bases unmatched. The CDR3 is 18 residues long. Germline CDR1 and CDR2: MGHDK and SYGVNS. CDR3 sequence reads: CASSDLTTSGPHQETQYF. As DNA, the CDR3 is TGTGCCAGCAGTGATCTTACGACTAGCGGGCCTCACCAAGAGACCCAGTACTTC.

As regards this clonotype: A much larger clone lies a single base off, so this may be a read error. V is TRBV5-1 and J is TRBJ2-7; D is perhaps TRBD2 (6 bases). This CDR3 region has 13 residues. Germline CDR1 SGHRS, CDR2 YFSETQ. The CDR3 reads CASILVGGYEQYF. In DNA, the CDR3 is TGCGCCAGCATCTTGGTGGGGGGCTACGAGCAGTACTTC.

The chain has TRBV29-1 and TRBJ2-7; the D is unclear. Germline V gene data show CDR1 as SQVTM and CDR2 as ANQGSEA. V lost 4 bases to trimming and J lost 0 bases, with 13 bases between them. The CDR3 has 14 amino acids. CDR3 nucleotide sequence: TGCAGCGTTGTCGCAGGTTTAAGCTCCTACGAGCAGTACTTC. Protein product: CSVVAGLSSYEQYF.

In this sample, this clonotype turned up a few times. CDR3 coding DNA: TGTGCCAGCAGTTTCACTTCCCCCTACGAGCAGTACTTC. It encodes CASSFTSPYEQYF. V is TRBV12-3 or TRBV12-4 and J is TRBJ2-7; D uncertain. The CDR3 length is 13 residues. Deletions cut 3 bases from V and 2 bases from J, with 8 bases between.

This clonotype was picked up a small number of times. The chain links TRBV18 to TRBJ2-2; 8 positions agree with TRBD1. Germline CDR1 and CDR2: KGHSH and LQKENI. The CDR3 sequence is 15 residues long. V lost 6 bases to trimming and J lost 6 bases; unmatched junction nucleotides: 9. The CDR3 DNA follows: TGTGCCAGCTCGTACCTTCAGGGGGCCTCCGGGGAGCTGTTTTTT. Encoded protein: CASSYLQGASGELFF. Drawing the rest from reference TRBV18 and TRBJ2-2, the complete variable domain is NAGVMQNPRHLVRRRGQEARLRCSPMKGHSHVYWYRQLPEEGLKFMVYLQKENIIDESGMPKERFSAEFPKEGPSILRIQQVVRGDSAAYFCASSYLQGASGELFFGEGSRLTVL.

This sequence joins TRBV4-2 and TRBJ2-3; 7 bases agree with TRBD2. V shed 1 base, J shed 14 bases, and the junction held 18 bases outside the gene matches. The length of the CDR3 is 16 residues. CDR1 is LGHNA and CDR2 is YNFKEQ in the germline V gene. CDR3 residues: CASSQVDLAANRYAYF. CDR3 coding DNA: TGTGCCAGCAGCCAAGTCGACCTAGCGGCGAACAGATACGCGTATTTT.